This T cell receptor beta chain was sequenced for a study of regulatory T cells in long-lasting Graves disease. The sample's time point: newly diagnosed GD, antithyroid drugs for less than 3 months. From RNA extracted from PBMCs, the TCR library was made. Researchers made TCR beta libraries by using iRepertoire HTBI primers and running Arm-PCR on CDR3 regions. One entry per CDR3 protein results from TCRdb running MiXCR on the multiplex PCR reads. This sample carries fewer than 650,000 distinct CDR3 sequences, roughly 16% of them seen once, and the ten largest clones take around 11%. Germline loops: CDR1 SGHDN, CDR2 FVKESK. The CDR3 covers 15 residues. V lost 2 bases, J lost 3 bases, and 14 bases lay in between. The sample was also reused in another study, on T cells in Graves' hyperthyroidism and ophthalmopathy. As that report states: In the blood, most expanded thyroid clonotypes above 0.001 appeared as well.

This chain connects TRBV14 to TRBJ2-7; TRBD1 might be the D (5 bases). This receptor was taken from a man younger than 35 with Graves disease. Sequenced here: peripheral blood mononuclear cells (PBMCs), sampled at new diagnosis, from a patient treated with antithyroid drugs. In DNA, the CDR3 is TGTGCCAGCAGCCAAACAGGACCATGGGGCTACGAGCAGTACTTC. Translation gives CASSQTGPWGYEQYF.